This TCR beta chain was captured in a study of CD8 T cells in Susac syndrome. The V end lost 6 bases, the J end lost 5 bases, and 13 bases lay between the germline ends. In germline, CDR1 is DFQATT, CDR2 SNEGSKA (reference sequence). CDR3 length: 12 residues. RNA totalling about 0.5 to 1 ug underwent reverse transcription with random hexamers. In TCRdb, the immunoSEQ multiplex PCR reads were re-called with MiXCR into one record per CDR3 protein. The sample has 140,000 to 150,000 distinct CDR3 sequences; approximately 96% are singletons. The receptor's source is a human donor with Susac syndrome. V is TRBV20-1 and J is TRBJ2-5; tentative D call: TRBD2 (5 bases). Sequenced sample: CD4+ T cells from PBMCs. The CDR3 DNA sequence: TGCAGTGCGCGGACTGCTCTGGAGACCCAGTACTTC. It specifies CSARTALETQYF.